Shown below are 31 T cell receptor beta chains from a single sample sequenced in a study of blood T cell repertoires in COVID-19. Assay used: immunoSEQ multiplex PCR; TCRdb lists only in-frame clones, some missing. The sample records approximately 150,000 clones, approximately 86% being singletons. Sequencing used peripheral blood. The receptors shown here come from a man aged 70 or older with acute or convalescent COVID-19.

The V call is TRBV5-1, the J call TRBJ2-7, with a possible D match to TRBD1 (6 bases). The germline V gene has CDR1 SGHRS and CDR2 YFSETQ. The V end was cut by 0 bases, the J end by 11 bases, with 9 bases between. The CDR3 has 11 amino acids. CDR3 in DNA: TGCGCCAGCAGCTTGGACAGGGTTGAGTACTTC. This encodes CASSLDRVEYF. Full variable domain (outside the CDR3, taken from reference TRBV5-1 and TRBJ2-7): KAGVTQTPRYLIKTRGQQVTLSCSPISGHRSVSWYQQTPGQGLQFLFEYFSETQRNKGNFPGRFSGRQFSNSRSEMNVSTLELGDSALYLCASSLDRVEYFGPGTRLTVT.

The V call is TRBV28, the J call TRBJ2-7; D call uncertain. The CDR3 loop spans 14 amino acids. From germline, CDR1 is MDHEN and CDR2 SYDVKM. V shed 6 bases and J shed 0 bases, with 12 bases lying between them. The CDR3 protein is CASSLDQFSYEQYF. CDR3 nucleotide sequence: TGTGCCAGCAGCCTAGACCAATTCTCCTACGAGCAGTACTTC.

The CDR3 is CSDLDREDYGYTF. In DNA form, the CDR3 reads TGCAGCGACCTGGACAGGGAGGACTATGGCTACACCTTC. V and J are TRBV29-1 and TRBJ1-2; 8 bases map to TRBD1. From germline, CDR1 is SQVTM and CDR2 ANQGSEA. This CDR3 has 13 amino acids. The V segment lost 7 bases and the J segment 3 bases; nucleotides outside the gene matches: 7.

About this clone itself: Being one base from a much bigger clone, this may be a read error. The same CDR3 can be traced to other DNA sequences in this sample. This chain links TRBV6-5 with TRBJ1-4; maybe TRBD1 (5 bases). From germline, CDR1 is MNHEY and CDR2 SVGAGI. The V gene lost 2 bases and the J gene lost 5 bases, with 6 bases spanning the gap. This CDR3 has 13 residues. CDR3 amino acids: CASSYDRNEKLFF. CDR3 coding DNA: TGTGCCAGCAGTTACGACAGAAATGAAAAACTGTTTTTT.

The CDR3 here is CASSSGTLSPLHF. The CDR3 region has the DNA TGTGCCAGCAGTAGCGGGACTCTTTCACCCCTCCACTTT. This sequence joins TRBV6-5 and TRBJ1-6, with D perhaps matching TRBD1 (5 bases). Germline V lookup: CDR1 MNHEY, CDR2 SVGAGI. CDR3 length equals 13 residues. V lost 5 bases to trimming and J lost 9 bases, with 11 bases between them.

In this sample, this clone turned up once. The chain combines TRBV6-5 with TRBJ2-7; D is possibly TRBD2 (6 bases). CDR1 and CDR2 (germline): MNHEY, SVGAGI. Trimming shortened V by 10 bases and J by 6 bases, and 19 bases separated the two germline ends. The CDR3 consists of 13 residues. The CDR3: CAIGFSAGGEQYF. As DNA, the CDR3 is TGTGCCATAGGTTTTAGTGCCGGGGGCGAGCAGTACTTC.

This clone was found once. J is TRBJ2-2 and V is TRBV19; D may be TRBD1 (6 bases). CDR1 is LNHDA and CDR2 is SQIVND in the germline V gene (reference sequence). Between the trimmed V and J ends, which lost 5 bases and 1 base, there was a span of 11 bases. This CDR3 is 15 amino acids long. The CDR3: CASSQQGLNTGELFF. The CDR3 DNA sequence: TGTGCCAGTAGTCAACAGGGTTTGAACACCGGGGAGCTGTTTTTT. Full variable domain (remainder filled in from reference TRBV19 and TRBJ2-2): DGGITQSPKYLFRKEGQNVTLSCEQNLNHDAMYWYRQDPGQGLRLIYYSQIVNDFQKGDIAEGYSVSREKKESFPLTVTSAQKNPTAFYLCASSQQGLNTGELFFGEGSRLTVL.

This clone showed up just a few times. The genes are TRBV2 and TRBJ2-7, with 9 bases aligning to TRBD1. V gave up 9 bases and J gave up 6 bases; unmatched junction bases: 9. The CDR3 consists of 13 residues. Germline V gives CDR1 SNHLY, CDR2 FYNNEI. CDR3 amino acids: CASSTGTGPEQYF. The CDR3 nucleotides are TGTGCCAGTAGTACCGGGACAGGGCCCGAGCAGTACTTC.

The gene calls are TRBV21-1 and TRBJ1-2. TRBV21-1 is listed as a pseudogene. The CDR3 has 10 residues. The CDR3 DNA sequence: TGTGCCAGCAGTAATAGTAGCTACACCTTC. Translated: CASSNSSYTF.

This chain links TRBV6-1 with TRBJ1-2; D might be TRBD1 (5 bases). CDR1 is MNHNS, CDR2 SASEGT, per germline. Trimming shortened V by 0 bases and J by 7 bases, and 12 bases separated the two germline ends. This CDR3 is 14 amino acids long. CDR3 sequence: CASSEARRGTGYTF. The CDR3 DNA follows: TGTGCCAGCAGTGAAGCGCGGCGGGGGACTGGCTACACCTTC.

The rearrangement joins TRBV4-3 to TRBJ2-7; no definite D call. Germline CDR1 LGHNA, CDR2 YSLEER. This CDR3 region has 13 residues. The ends were cut back, 0 bases at V and 2 bases at J, with 5 bases in the middle. CDR3 amino acids: CASSQDSTYEQYF. As DNA, the CDR3 is TGCGCCAGCAGCCAAGATTCAACCTACGAGCAGTACTTC.

The CDR3 reads CASSPGGWTWVNIQYF. In DNA form, the CDR3 reads TGTGCCAGCAGCCCAGGGGGGTGGACCTGGGTGAACATTCAGTACTTC. This chain uses TRBV3-1 (or the pseudogene TRBV3-2) with TRBJ2-4; weak D call: TRBD1 (7 bases). Trimming left V 4 bases short and J 7 bases short, with 20 bases between. CDR1 and CDR2 from the germline V gene are LGHDT and YNNKEL (reference sequence). The CDR3 is 16 amino acids.

This chain connects TRBV5-4 to TRBJ2-5; D is unresolved. Germline CDR1 is SGHNT and CDR2 is YYREEE (reference sequence). The CDR3 is 15 residues long. The ends were cut back, 4 bases at V and 2 bases at J, with 15 bases in the middle. The CDR3 loop is CASSKKSSGQETQYF. The CDR3 DNA follows: TGTGCCAGCAGCAAAAAGTCGTCAGGTCAAGAGACCCAGTACTTC.

This clone showed up just once. The rearrangement joins TRBV5-1 to TRBJ1-1, with 8 nucleotides matching TRBD1. The CDR3 spans 15 residues. Germline values: CDR1 SGHRS, CDR2 YFSETQ. V gave up 0 bases and J gave up 4 bases; unmatched junction bases: 5. The CDR3 DNA reads as TGCGCCAGCAGCTTGGTACAGGGGGGTGGCACTGAAGCTTTCTTT. As protein: CASSLVQGGGTEAFF.

The CDR3 region is CASSQGQGTRAFF. CDR3 DNA sequence: TGTGCCAGCAGCCAAGGACAGGGAACGAGAGCTTTCTTT. V is TRBV3-1 (or the pseudogene TRBV3-2) and J is TRBJ1-1, with 7 bases aligning to TRBD1. V shed 1 base, J shed 10 bases, and the junction held 6 bases outside the gene matches. The V gene's germline CDR1 is LGHDT and CDR2 YNNKEL (reference sequence). This CDR3 contains 13 residues.

This CDR3 reads CASSQVTQETQYF. In DNA form, the CDR3 reads TGTGCCAGCAGTCAGGTTACCCAAGAGACCCAGTACTTC. The chain carries TRBV2 and TRBJ2-5; D unresolved. Germline assignment: CDR1 SNHLY and CDR2 FYNNEI. The CDR3 extends over 13 amino acids. Trimming took off 5 bases at V and 1 base at J, with 8 bases between the two ends.

The chain carries TRBV9 and TRBJ1-1; 8 nucleotides align to TRBD1. Germline CDR1 and CDR2: SGDLS and YYNGEE. Losses at the gene ends were 5 bases for V and 1 base for J; bases not matched to a gene: 1. This CDR3 spans 13 amino acids. The CDR3 region is CASRGQENTEAFF. The CDR3 bases are TGTGCCAGCAGGGGACAGGAGAACACTGAAGCTTTCTTT.

V gene TRBV6-6 combines with J gene TRBJ1-5, with no clear D. Germline V gene data show CDR1 as MNHNY and CDR2 as SVGAGI (reference sequence). The CDR3 runs to 12 residues. The V and J ends lost 5 bases and 3 bases respectively, with 5 bases between them. As DNA, the CDR3 is TGTGCCAGCAGTCAATACAATCAGCCCCAGCATTTT. This sequence encodes CASSQYNQPQHF.

This clone appeared once. The rearrangement uses TRBV11-2 and TRBJ2-1; a weak D match, TRBD2 (6 bases). V lost 1 base and J 6 bases, leaving 10 bases between the germline ends. Germline CDR1 SGHAT, CDR2 FQNNGV. The CDR3 is 14 amino acids. CDR3 protein: CASSLAGVVNEQFF. As DNA, the CDR3 is TGTGCCAGCAGCTTAGCGGGAGTTGTCAATGAGCAGTTCTTC.

The rearrangement joins TRBV6-2 or TRBV6-3 to TRBJ2-7; D is perhaps TRBD1 (5 bases). The CDR3 is 13 residues long. The V gene's germline CDR1 is MNHEY and CDR2 SVGEGT. Deletions cut 5 bases from V and 3 bases from J, with 11 bases between. CDR3 in DNA: TGTGCCAGCAGTATCTGGACATACTACGAGCAGTACTTC. Its protein is CASSIWTYYEQYF.

The rearrangement uses TRBV29-1 and TRBJ2-1, with TRBD2 matching 8 bases. CDR1 and CDR2 from the germline V gene are SQVTM and ANQGSEA. Trimming took 0 bases from V and 4 from J; bases not matched to a gene: 8. The CDR3 has 16 amino acids. The CDR3 bases are TGCAGCGTTGAAGATTGGTCGGGAGGGCCATACAATGAGCAGTTCTTC. Its translation: CSVEDWSGGPYNEQFF.

The chain joins TRBV24-1 to TRBJ1-4; 8 positions agree with TRBD1. The CDR3 length is 15 residues. J lost 0 bases, V lost 4 bases, and 0 bases had no gene match. Germline lookup yields CDR1 KGHDR and CDR2 SFDVKD. The CDR3 loop reads CATSETGATNEKLFF. CDR3 nucleotide sequence: TGTGCCACCAGTGAGACAGGGGCAACTAATGAAAAACTGTTTTTT.

This chain connects TRBV7-2 to TRBJ1-4; 8 nucleotides match TRBD1. Germline lookup yields CDR1 SGHTA and CDR2 FQGNSA. The J segment lost 6 bases and the V segment lost 1 base, leaving 7 bases of the junction unmatched. The CDR3 is made up of 16 amino acids. CDR3 DNA sequence: TGTGCCAGCAGCTTAGTGGCAGGGGGCATGGATGAAAAACTGTTTTTT. Its protein is CASSLVAGGMDEKLFF. Combining the CDR3 with reference TRBV7-2 and TRBJ1-4 gives the whole variable domain GAGVSQSPSNKVTEKGKDVELRCDPISGHTALYWYRQSLGQGLEFLIYFQGNSAPDKSGLPSDRFSAERTGGSVSTLTIQRTQQEDSAVYLCASSLVAGGMDEKLFFGSGTQLSVL.

This chain uses TRBV11-3 with TRBJ2-7; a weak D match, TRBD1 (5 bases). Deletions cut 2 bases from V and 2 bases from J, with 13 bases between. Germline loops: CDR1 SGHNT, CDR2 YENEEA. The CDR3 length is 15 residues. CDR3 residues: CASSLNQGPTYEQYF. As DNA, the CDR3 is TGTGCCAGCAGCTTAAATCAGGGCCCCACCTACGAGCAGTACTTC.

The rearrangement joins TRBV2 to TRBJ1-4, with 12 bases lining up with TRBD1. V gave up 4 bases and J gave up 8 bases; unmatched junction bases: 2. The germline V gene has CDR1 SNHLY and CDR2 FYNNEI. This CDR3 has 14 amino acids. This chain's CDR3 is CASSGDRGREKLFF. DNA for the CDR3: TGTGCCAGCAGTGGGGACAGGGGGCGAGAAAAACTGTTTTTT.

This clone has just one count. The chain carries TRBV30 and TRBJ2-2; D unresolved. The CDR3 length is 10 residues. Trimming took 6 bases from V and 5 from J, leaving 4 bases between them. Germline values: CDR1 GTSNPN, CDR2 SVGIG (reference sequence). The CDR3 DNA reads TGTGCCTGCCTGACCGGGGAGCTGTTTTTT. As protein: CACLTGELFF.

The chain carries TRBV29-1 and TRBJ1-5; 7 bases fit TRBD1. The germline V gene has CDR1 SQVTM and CDR2 ANQGSEA. Unmatched junction bases numbered 8, after V lost 6 bases and J lost 0 bases. The CDR3 is 15 residues long. The CDR3 DNA reads TGCAGCGTGATTTTACAGGGGAGTAGCAATCAGCCCCAGCATTTT. Its translation is CSVILQGSSNQPQHF.

The chain has TRBV5-5 and TRBJ1-5; the D gene is possibly TRBD1 (6 bases). Germline V gene lookup returns CDR1 SGHKS and CDR2 YYEKEE (reference sequence). The CDR3 length is 15 residues. Trimming took off 4 bases at V and 0 bases at J, with 11 bases between the two ends. The DNA for the CDR3 is TGTGCCAGCAGCCCGGACAGTTATAGCAATCAGCCCCAGCATTTT. Amino acids: CASSPDSYSNQPQHF.

This chain links TRBV6-2 or TRBV6-3 with TRBJ1-5, with D tentatively TRBD1 (6 bases). Trimming took off 0 bases at V and 4 bases at J, with 10 bases between the two ends. CDR1 and CDR2 from the germline V gene are MNHEY and SVGEGT. The CDR3 runs 15 residues. The CDR3 bases are TGTGCCAGCAGTTACTCACAGGGTCGTAATCAGCCCCAGCATTTT. It translates to CASSYSQGRNQPQHF.

The chain links TRBV25-1 to TRBJ2-1, with TRBD1 as a possible D gene (5 bases). The CDR3 is 13 amino acids. V lost 6 bases and J 8 bases, leaving 14 bases between the germline ends. Germline CDR1 is MGHDK and CDR2 is SYGVNS. The CDR3 DNA follows: TGTGCCAGCAGCCCCCAGGGCCTCGATGAGCAGTTCTTC. It encodes CASSPQGLDEQFF.

The rearrangement links TRBV9 to TRBJ2-4; the match to TRBD2 covers 7 bases. This CDR3 has 14 residues. With 3 bases clipped from V and 3 bases from J, the junction kept 3 bases outside the gene matches. Germline loops: CDR1 SGDLS, CDR2 YYNGEE. The CDR3: CASSAGLVKNIQYF. CDR3 nucleotide sequence: TGTGCCAGCAGCGCCGGACTAGTCAAAAACATTCAGTACTTC.